The 31 T cell receptor beta chains in this list originate from one sample, sequenced in a study of shared clonotypes between healthy human individuals. The table came from immunoSEQ multiplex PCR; TCRdb's copy has only in-frame clones and leaves some out. The sample carries roughly 500,000 clones, roughly 83% recorded once. The sample taken for sequencing was PBMCs. These receptors all stem from a woman aged 40 to 50 in good health. Some clones in this sample may be carry-over from other donors' samples.

The table lists this clone with many counts. The chain has TRBV30 and TRBJ2-5, with D hard to call. The CDR3 consists of 15 residues. Germline-derived CDR1 and CDR2 are GTSNPN and SVGIG (reference sequence). Deletions cut 2 bases from V and 2 bases from J, with 15 bases between. The CDR3 DNA follows: TGTGCCTGGAGTCAATTAGTGGGGTATCAAGAGACCCAGTACTTC. This translates into CAWSQLVGYQETQYF.

The chain has TRBV7-2 and TRBJ2-2; D possibly corresponds to TRBD1 (6 bases). Germline V gene lookup returns CDR1 SGHTA and CDR2 FQGNSA. Between the trimmed V and J ends, which lost 2 bases and 4 bases, there was a span of 14 bases. The length of the CDR3 is 16 residues. The CDR3 protein is CASSLYVTGSTGELFF. In DNA, the CDR3 is TGTGCCAGCAGCTTATACGTGACAGGTAGCACCGGGGAGCTGTTTTTT.

This chain joins TRBV7-6 and TRBJ2-5; 8 nucleotides align to TRBD1. Trimming removed 5 bases from V and 5 bases from J; junction bases left unmatched: 10. Germline V gene data show CDR1 as SGHVS and CDR2 as FNYEAQ. The CDR3 runs 15 residues. The CDR3 loop reads CASSARQGHEETQYF. For the CDR3, the DNA is TGTGCCAGCAGCGCTCGACAGGGGCATGAGGAGACCCAGTACTTC.

The rearrangement links TRBV7-6 to TRBJ2-3, with 8 nucleotides matching TRBD2. The CDR3 consists of 15 residues. Germline-derived CDR1 and CDR2 are SGHVS and FNYEAQ. V gave up 3 bases and J gave up 0 bases; unmatched junction bases: 2. Here the CDR3 reads CASSLTSASTDTQYF. The CDR3 DNA is TGTGCCAGCAGCTTGACTAGCGCTAGCACAGATACGCAGTATTTT.

This sequence joins TRBV28 and TRBJ2-7; maybe TRBD1 (5 bases). The CDR3 contains 14 residues. Germline V lookup: CDR1 MDHEN, CDR2 SYDVKM. Trimming left V 5 bases short and J 3 bases short, with 14 bases between. The CDR3 here is CASSETGTNYEQYF. In nucleotides, the CDR3 is TGTGCCAGCAGTGAAACAGGAACCAACTACGAGCAGTACTTC.

The chain uses TRBV10-2 and TRBJ2-1; 8 bases agree with TRBD1. This CDR3 region has 14 residues. V lost 5 bases, J lost 6 bases, and 6 bases stayed unmatched. Germline V lookup: CDR1 WSHSY, CDR2 SAAADI. The CDR3 loop reads CASSSWTGSNEQFF. The CDR3 bases are TGCGCCAGCAGTTCCTGGACAGGGAGCAATGAGCAGTTCTTC.

This chain uses TRBV28 with TRBJ2-1; 13 bases agree with TRBD2. The CDR3 spans 15 residues. Germline assignment: CDR1 MDHEN and CDR2 SYDVKM. The V gene end was trimmed by 11 bases and the J gene end by 7 bases; junction bases not matched to a gene: 11. This CDR3 reads CAVTSGRANSNEQFF. The CDR3 DNA reads TGTGCCGTAACTAGCGGGAGGGCCAATAGTAATGAGCAGTTCTTC.

The CDR3 sequence is CASSLGAAAVSYEQYF. CDR3 nucleotide sequence: TGTGCCAGCAGCCTAGGGGCGGCAGCGGTCTCCTACGAGCAGTACTTC. This chain links TRBV4-2 with TRBJ2-7; D possibly matches TRBD1 or TRBD2 (5 bases each). Germline V CDR1 and CDR2: LGHNA, YNFKEQ. Trimming took 4 bases from V and 0 from J, leaving 16 bases between them. The CDR3 consists of 16 residues.

This clone appeared a few times. J is TRBJ2-7 and V is TRBV7-9; 16 nucleotides agree with TRBD2. This CDR3 has 15 amino acids. Germline-derived CDR1 and CDR2 are SEHNR and FQNEAQ (reference sequence). With 5 bases clipped from V and 8 bases from J, the junction kept 6 bases outside the gene matches. CDR3 in DNA: TGTGCCAGCAGCCCGGGACTAGCGGGAGGGCCCCAGCAGTACTTC. It codes for CASSPGLAGGPQQYF.

The rearrangement links TRBV4-1 to TRBJ2-2, with D unresolved. Trimming removed 2 bases at V and 5 bases at J, with 9 bases between. This CDR3 has 14 residues. Germline CDR1 MGHRA, CDR2 YSYEKL. CDR3 sequence (DNA): TGCGCCAGCAGCCAAAAGACACTTACCGGGGAGCTGTTTTTT. Its translation is CASSQKTLTGELFF.

The CDR3 sequence is CASSPNGGSYEQYF. CDR3 nucleotides: TGCGCCAGCAGCCCGAACGGGGGGTCCTACGAGCAGTACTTC. V gene TRBV5-1 combines with J gene TRBJ2-7, with 7 bases matching TRBD2. CDR3 length equals 14 residues. V gave up 4 bases and J gave up 1 base; unmatched junction bases: 5. Germline assignment: CDR1 SGHRS and CDR2 YFSETQ.

The CDR3 DNA reads TGTGCCATCAGTGAACTTGGCAATTATGGCTACACCTTC. It codes for CAISELGNYGYTF. The chain joins TRBV10-3 to TRBJ1-2, with D unresolved. CDR3 length: 13 residues. Trimming removed 3 bases at V and 5 bases at J, with 10 bases between. The germline CDR1 and CDR2 sequences are ENHRY and SYGVKD.

The chain links TRBV4-1 to TRBJ1-1; 7 nucleotides align to TRBD1. Germline CDR1 MGHRA, CDR2 YSYEKL. The CDR3 has 18 residues. V lost 1 base and J lost 7; bases outside the gene matches: 18. CDR3 nucleotides: TGCGCCAGCAGCCAAGTTTATCGACGGAGGACAGGAGGAGGTGAAGCTTTCTTT. This gives the protein CASSQVYRRRTGGGEAFF.

The CDR3 sequence: CASSENRVSQDTQYF. For the CDR3, the DNA is TGTGCCAGCAGTGAAAACAGGGTTAGTCAAGATACGCAGTATTTT. The chain carries TRBV2 and TRBJ2-3; a possible D gene is TRBD1 (6 bases). V shed 2 bases and J shed 5 bases, with 14 bases lying between them. Germline V gene lookup returns CDR1 SNHLY and CDR2 FYNNEI. The CDR3 spans 15 residues.

This clone was counted once. This chain uses TRBV14 with TRBJ2-4; no firm D call. Trimming left V 2 bases short and J 7 bases short, with 3 bases between. From germline, CDR1 is SGHDN and CDR2 FVKESK. CDR3 size: 11 residues. In DNA, the CDR3 is TGTGCCAGCAGCCAACAGAACATTCAGTACTTC. Its protein is CASSQQNIQYF.

V and J are TRBV7-6 and TRBJ2-1; D is perhaps TRBD2 (6 bases). The V end lost 2 bases, the J end lost 7 bases, and 12 bases lay between the germline ends. This CDR3 has 14 amino acids. CDR1 SGHVS and CDR2 FNYEAQ come from the germline V gene. The DNA of the CDR3 is TGTGCCAGCAGCTTATTGACTAGGGGTAATGAGCAGTTCTTC. Translating it yields CASSLLTRGNEQFF.

This chain uses TRBV7-9 with TRBJ2-1; TRBD1 or TRBD2 may be the D gene (6 bases each). The CDR3 extends over 15 amino acids. Trimming shortened V by 2 bases and J by 6 bases, and 14 bases separated the two germline ends. Germline CDR1 and CDR2: SEHNR and FQNEAQ (reference sequence). CDR3 sequence: CASSLTGARVNEQFF. The CDR3 region has the DNA TGTGCCAGCAGCTTAACGGGGGCTCGGGTCAATGAGCAGTTCTTC. Full variable domain (outside the CDR3, taken from reference TRBV7-9 and TRBJ2-1): DTGVSQNPRHKITKRGQNVTFRCDPISEHNRLYWYRQTLGQGPEFLTYFQNEAQLEKSRLLSDRFSAERPKGSFSTLEIQRTEQGDSAMYLCASSLTGARVNEQFFGPGTRLTVL.

This chain connects TRBV11-1 to TRBJ2-1, with D perhaps matching TRBD1 (6 bases). The CDR3 consists of 17 residues. Germline CDR1 SGHAT, CDR2 FQDESV (reference sequence). Trimming shortened V by 3 bases and J by 0 bases, and 15 bases separated the two germline ends. The DNA of the CDR3 is TGTGCCAGCAGCTTCTTAGGACAGAGGAGCTCCTACAATGAGCAGTTCTTC. The encoded protein is CASSFLGQRSSYNEQFF.

Concerning this clone: Other DNA sequences in this sample translate to the same CDR3. The chain is built from TRBV11-2 and TRBJ1-5; D perhaps matches TRBD1 (5 bases). Trimming cost V 6 bases and J 6 bases, with 15 bases left between them. The CDR3 sequence is 14 residues long. Germline V gene sequence: CDR1 SGHAT, CDR2 FQNNGV. CDR3 DNA sequence: TGTGCCAGCAGTATAACAGGTGAAAGTCAGCCCCAGCATTTT. Encoded protein: CASSITGESQPQHF.

The gene calls are TRBV19 and TRBJ2-7; 8 positions match TRBD2. Germline V gives CDR1 LNHDA, CDR2 SQIVND (reference sequence). The trim removed 7 bases at V and 6 bases at J, leaving 11 bases unmatched. There are 14 residues in the CDR3. The CDR3 coding sequence is TGTGCCAGTAACCCTGGGACTAGTCTCGGCGAGCAGTACTTC. As protein: CASNPGTSLGEQYF.

This clone appeared many times. The same CDR3 can be traced to other DNA sequences in this sample. The chain links TRBV28 to TRBJ2-7; D gene uncertain. V lost 3 bases and J 1 base, leaving 4 bases between the germline ends. Germline V gene data show CDR1 as MDHEN and CDR2 as SYDVKM. The CDR3 length is 12 residues. Written as DNA, the CDR3 is TGTGCCAGCAGTTTGATATCCTACGAGCAGTACTTC. Residues: CASSLISYEQYF. The full variable domain, completed using reference TRBV28 and TRBJ2-7, is DVKVTQSSRYLVKRTGEKVFLECVQDMDHENMFWYRQDPGLGLRLIYFSYDVKMKEKGDIPEGYSVSREKKERFSLILESASTNQTSMYLCASSLISYEQYFGPGTRLTVT.

This sequence joins TRBV5-4 and TRBJ2-2; D might be TRBD1 (5 bases). The germline gives CDR1 SGHNT, CDR2 YYREEE (reference sequence). The ends were cut back, 9 bases at V and 1 base at J, with 10 bases in the middle. The CDR3 totals 13 residues. The CDR3 sequence: CATLGQNTGELFF. The CDR3 DNA sequence: TGTGCCACCCTCGGACAGAACACCGGGGAGCTGTTTTTT. Supplemented by reference TRBV5-4 and TRBJ2-2, the full variable domain reads ETGVTQSPTHLIKTRGQQVTLRCSSQSGHNTVSWYQQALGQGPQFIFQYYREEENGRGNFPPRFSGLQFPNYSSELNVNALELDDSALYLCATLGQNTGELFFGEGSRLTVL.

This clone was seen once. The DNA for the CDR3 is TGCGCCAGCAGCGTAGCGACCGCAACAGCAAACACTGAAGCTTTCTTT. Amino acid sequence: CASSVATATANTEAFF. The chain uses TRBV5-1 and TRBJ1-1; D is undetermined. Germline CDR1 SGHRS, CDR2 YFSETQ. The CDR3 has 16 residues. V was trimmed by 4 bases and J by 2 bases, leaving 18 bases between them.

This chain uses TRBV7-2 with TRBJ2-1; D possibly corresponds to TRBD2 (5 bases). The germline V gene has CDR1 SGHTA and CDR2 FQGNSA. The CDR3 contains 15 residues. V was pared by 3 bases and J by 2 bases, with 11 bases between. This chain's CDR3 is CASSFTRPPYNEQFF. The CDR3 nucleotides read TGTGCCAGCAGCTTTACTAGACCCCCCTACAATGAGCAGTTCTTC.

This clone has at least ten counts. The chain employs TRBV27 and TRBJ1-1; maybe TRBD1 (5 bases). V was trimmed by 4 bases and J by 1 base, leaving 7 bases between them. Germline lookup yields CDR1 MNHEY and CDR2 SMNVEV (reference sequence). The CDR3 runs to 13 residues. The CDR3 DNA reads as TGTGCCAGCAGTTCCACAGGGAACACTGAAGCTTTCTTT. Residues: CASSSTGNTEAFF.

This clone has at least ten counts. The chain carries TRBV21-1 and TRBJ2-1; the table assigns TRBD2, which was not confirmed against the DNA. TRBV21-1 is described as a pseudogene. CDR3 size: 15 residues. The CDR3 sequence is CASSLAGGIRNEQFF. DNA of the CDR3: TGTGCCAGCAGCTTAGCGGGAGGGATTAGGAATGAGCAGTTCTTC.

This clone was seen a single time. The chain uses TRBV7-2 and TRBJ2-5, with 8 bases matching TRBD2. This CDR3 comprises 15 residues. V shed 1 base, J shed 2 bases, and the junction held 3 bases outside the gene matches. Germline V lookup: CDR1 SGHTA, CDR2 FQGNSA. CDR3 residues: CASSLGASGQETQYF. CDR3 coding DNA: TGTGCCAGCAGCTTAGGCGCTAGCGGGCAAGAGACCCAGTACTTC.

CDR3 residues: CASSALDGGIKNIQYF. The CDR3 DNA is TGTGCCAGTAGTGCGCTAGATGGGGGGATTAAAAACATTCAGTACTTC. The chain has TRBV19 and TRBJ2-4; possible D gene TRBD2, 6 bases. In germline, CDR1 is LNHDA, CDR2 SQIVND (reference sequence). The length of the CDR3 is 16 residues. V was cut by 5 bases and J by 4 bases, with 18 bases left in between.

V is TRBV5-1 and J is TRBJ2-2; TRBD2 might be the D (6 bases). CDR1 is SGHRS, CDR2 YFSETQ, per germline. There are 16 residues in the CDR3. V was cut by 0 bases and J by 1 base, with 10 bases left in between. For the CDR3, the DNA is TGCGCCAGCAGCTTGGTTGCGGGGATGAACACCGGGGAGCTGTTTTTT. Amino acid sequence: CASSLVAGMNTGELFF.

V usage is TRBV27 and J usage is TRBJ2-1, with D possibly being TRBD1 (6 bases). Trimming removed 6 bases at V and 5 bases at J, with 23 bases between. Germline-derived CDR1 and CDR2 are MNHEY and SMNVEV (reference sequence). This CDR3 has 17 residues. Here the CDR3 DNA reads TGTGCCAGCAGCATTGCATACAGGGTTCGGACGAACAATGAGCAGTTCTTC. Its translation is CASSIAYRVRTNNEQFF.

The CDR3, as DNA: TGTGCCTGGAGGTCCTCCTCCTACAATGAGCAGTTCTTC. It specifies CAWRSSSYNEQFF. V is TRBV30 and J is TRBJ2-1; D ambiguous. This CDR3 comprises 13 residues. V was clipped by 3 bases and J by 0 bases, with 6 bases between them. Looked up from germline, CDR1 is GTSNPN and CDR2 is SVGIG (reference sequence). Variable domain in full (rest from reference TRBV30 and TRBJ2-1): SQTIHQWPATLVQPVGSPLSLECTVEGTSNPNLYWYRQAAGRGLQLLFYSVGIGQISSEVPQNLSASRPQDRQFILSSKKLLLSDSGFYLCAWRSSSYNEQFFGPGTRLTVL.